This TCR beta chain was found in a study of T cell repertoires in cytomegalovirus infection. To note about this clonotype: Its antigen is not known.

TCRdb itself ran the reads through MiXCR, one entry per CDR3 protein. The profile shows approximately 990,000 distinct CDR3 sequences, roughly 30% of them singletons. The sample consisted of cultured CD8+ T cells from PBMCs, taken from culture after CMV antigen stimulation. The clonotype was recovered from a human donor in good health (CMV status not recorded). Some clones in this sample may be carry-over from other donors' samples.

The CDR3 is CATGTDLNQPQHF. The CDR3, as DNA: TGTGCCACCGGGACAGACCTTAATCAGCCCCAGCATTTT. The V call is TRBV6-1, the J call TRBJ1-5; TRBD1 aligns across 7 bases. Germline assignment: CDR1 MNHNS and CDR2 SASEGT. The CDR3 has 13 residues. The V and J ends lost 10 bases and 4 bases, in that order; junction bases with no gene match: 7.